A single sample gave rise to the 32 T cell receptor beta chains below, sequenced in a study of blood T cell repertoires in COVID-19. The table came from immunoSEQ multiplex PCR; TCRdb's copy has only in-frame clones and leaves some out. The sample lists some 44,000 clones; roughly 87% were seen once. Material: peripheral blood. These TCRs come from a man between 60 and 75 years old with active COVID-19.

Written as DNA, the CDR3 is TGTGCCAGCAGAAGCTCTACAGGGGGTAGGTCCTACAATGAGCAGTTCTTC. Amino acids: CASRSSTGGRSYNEQFF. The chain recombines TRBV28 with TRBJ2-1; 8 nucleotides align to TRBD1. The CDR3 covers 17 residues. The V gene end was trimmed by 6 bases and the J gene end by 1 base; junction bases not matched to a gene: 11. Germline V gene sequence: CDR1 MDHEN, CDR2 SYDVKM.

V and J are TRBV28 and TRBJ2-3; 7 bases align to TRBD2. Germline lookup yields CDR1 MDHEN and CDR2 SYDVKM. Trimming at V came to 3 bases and at J to 6 bases, leaving 3 bases not matched to a gene. CDR3 size: 13 residues. CDR3 sequence reads: CASSLTSFDTQYF. As DNA, the CDR3 is TGTGCCAGCAGTTTGACTAGCTTCGATACGCAGTATTTT. Complete variable domain (other parts from reference TRBV28 and TRBJ2-3): DVKVTQSSRYLVKRTGEKVFLECVQDMDHENMFWYRQDPGLGLRLIYFSYDVKMKEKGDIPEGYSVSREKKERFSLILESASTNQTSMYLCASSLTSFDTQYFGPGTRLTVL.

The V call is TRBV5-1, the J call TRBJ1-6; D unclear. The germline gives CDR1 SGHRS, CDR2 YFSETQ. V was clipped by 3 bases and J by 8 bases, with 12 bases between them. CDR3 length: 14 residues. The CDR3 is CASSSDPRDSPLHF. CDR3 nucleotide sequence: TGCGCCAGCAGCTCAGACCCGAGGGATTCACCCCTCCACTTT. Supplemented by reference TRBV5-1 and TRBJ1-6, the full variable domain reads KAGVTQTPRYLIKTRGQQVTLSCSPISGHRSVSWYQQTPGQGLQFLFEYFSETQRNKGNFPGRFSGRQFSNSRSEMNVSTLELGDSALYLCASSSDPRDSPLHFGNGTRLTVT.

The genes are TRBV5-1 and TRBJ2-2; 10 positions agree with TRBD1. The CDR3 is 17 amino acids. CDR1 and CDR2 (germline): SGHRS, YFSETQ. With V trimmed by 4 bases and J by 0 bases, 6 bases remained unmatched. The CDR3 is CASSPGTGATNTGELFF. The DNA for the CDR3 is TGCGCCAGCAGCCCGGGGACAGGGGCCACGAACACCGGGGAGCTGTTTTTT.

The chain couples TRBV5-4 to TRBJ2-3, with TRBD2 matching over 11 bases. The V and J ends lost 0 bases and 1 base, in that order; junction bases with no gene match: 10. Germline V gene data show CDR1 as SGHNT and CDR2 as YYREEE (reference sequence). The CDR3 extends over 19 amino acids. CDR3 sequence reads: CASSLDPVLAGGGTDTQYF. The DNA of the CDR3 is TGTGCCAGCAGCTTGGACCCGGTTTTAGCGGGAGGGGGCACAGATACGCAGTATTTT.

The gene calls are TRBV29-1 and TRBJ1-4; D is perhaps TRBD1 (5 bases). V lost 5 bases and J 2 bases, leaving 21 bases between the germline ends. CDR1 and CDR2 from the germline V gene are SQVTM and ANQGSEA. This CDR3 region has 17 residues. CDR3 bases: TGCAGCGTTTCCCATACGGGGAGGGGCGATACTAATGAAAAACTGTTTTTT. Translating gives CSVSHTGRGDTNEKLFF.

The V gene is TRBV10-3, the J gene TRBJ1-2, with TRBD1 matching over 10 bases. This CDR3 contains 16 residues. Germline CDR1 ENHRY, CDR2 SYGVKD. V was pared by 2 bases and J by 2 bases, with 5 bases of the junction left unmatched. CDR3 nucleotide sequence: TGTGCCATCAGTGAGCCGACAGGGGGCCAAAACTATGGCTACACCTTC. Its protein is CAISEPTGGQNYGYTF.

This clone has more than one count but fewer than ten. V gene TRBV7-9 combines with J gene TRBJ1-2; D ambiguous. The CDR3 contains 13 residues. The germline V gene encodes CDR1 SEHNR and CDR2 FQNEAQ (reference sequence). V was trimmed by 3 bases and J by 8 bases, leaving 13 bases between them. The CDR3 sequence is CASSFSPKEGYTF. Here the CDR3 DNA reads TGTGCCAGCAGCTTCTCCCCAAAAGAGGGCTACACCTTC.

This chain links TRBV19 with TRBJ2-3; 9 positions match TRBD1. The CDR3 has 15 residues. Trimming at V came to 6 bases and at J to 1 base, leaving 5 bases not matched to a gene. Germline-derived CDR1 and CDR2 are LNHDA and SQIVND (reference sequence). The CDR3 loop is CASSTNRGRTDTQYF. For the CDR3, the DNA is TGTGCCAGTAGCACAAACAGGGGGCGCACAGATACGCAGTATTTT.

CDR3 sequence: CASSIGWRDRNTEAFF. CDR3 DNA sequence: TGTGCCAGTAGTATAGGTTGGAGGGATCGTAACACTGAAGCTTTCTTT. The chain combines TRBV19 with TRBJ1-1, with D hard to call. CDR3 size: 16 residues. Trimming shortened V by 1 base and J by 2 bases, and 14 bases separated the two germline ends. Germline lookup yields CDR1 LNHDA and CDR2 SQIVND (reference sequence).

The chain couples TRBV5-1 to TRBJ2-2; a possible D gene is TRBD2 (6 bases). CDR3 length: 13 residues. V shed 0 bases and J shed 7 bases, with 7 bases lying between them. Germline values: CDR1 SGHRS, CDR2 YFSETQ. CDR3 DNA: TGCGCCAGCAGCTTGGGCGGGAACGGGGAGCTGTTTTTT. This gives the protein CASSLGGNGELFF.

In DNA, the CDR3 is TGTGCCAGCAGTACAGGACAGGGGATGGAGACCCAGTACTTC. It yields the protein CASSTGQGMETQYF. The V call is TRBV28, the J call TRBJ2-5; 9 nucleotides agree with TRBD1. The CDR3 consists of 14 residues. V lost 5 bases, J lost 5 bases, and 6 bases stayed unmatched. CDR1 is MDHEN and CDR2 is SYDVKM in the germline V gene. The full variable domain, its missing parts supplied by reference TRBV28 and TRBJ2-5, is DVKVTQSSRYLVKRTGEKVFLECVQDMDHENMFWYRQDPGLGLRLIYFSYDVKMKEKGDIPEGYSVSREKKERFSLILESASTNQTSMYLCASSTGQGMETQYFGPGTRLLVL.

The chain combines TRBV28 with TRBJ1-1; weak D call: TRBD1 (6 bases). This CDR3 region has 17 residues. Trimming pared 4 bases from V and 2 bases from J, leaving 20 bases between. Germline-derived CDR1 and CDR2 are MDHEN and SYDVKM. CDR3: CASSSLRRQATNTEAFF. The CDR3 DNA reads as TGTGCCAGCAGTTCCCTCCGTCGACAGGCAACTAACACTGAAGCTTTCTTT.

The chain carries TRBV5-1 and TRBJ2-2; possible D gene TRBD2, 7 bases. Trimming took 6 bases from V and 5 from J, leaving 14 bases between them. The CDR3 runs 14 residues. The germline V gene has CDR1 SGHRS and CDR2 YFSETQ. The CDR3 sequence is CASNIGGRTGELFF. CDR3 bases: TGCGCCAGCAATATCGGGGGGCGAACCGGGGAGCTGTTTTTT.

The V call is TRBV18, the J call TRBJ2-7, with D possibly being TRBD1 (5 bases). The CDR3 is made up of 12 amino acids. V was cut by 4 bases and J by 2 bases, with 6 bases left in between. Germline V gives CDR1 KGHSH, CDR2 LQKENI. The chain's CDR3 is CASSLDTYEQYF. CDR3 coding DNA: TGTGCCAGCTCACTGGACACCTACGAGCAGTACTTC.

V is TRBV29-1 and J is TRBJ1-4; D perhaps matches TRBD1 (6 bases). V was shortened by 2 bases and J by 8 bases, with 12 bases between the two germline ends. The CDR3 contains 13 residues. The V gene's germline CDR1 is SQVTM and CDR2 ANQGSEA. The CDR3 DNA follows: TGCAGCGTTGAACGGGGGGCAGGGGAAAAACTGTTTTTT. It is translated as CSVERGAGEKLFF. The entire variable domain, with the rest obtained from reference TRBV29-1 and TRBJ1-4, is as follows: SAVISQKPSRDICQRGTSLTIQCQVDSQVTMMFWYRQQPGQSLTLIATANQGSEATYESGFVIDKFPISRPNLTFSTLTVSNMSPEDSSIYLCSVERGAGEKLFFGSGTQLSVL.

This clone was seen once. The rearrangement links TRBV24-1 to TRBJ2-1, with 7 bases aligning to TRBD2. The CDR3 extends over 14 amino acids. Unmatched junction bases numbered 9, after V lost 4 bases and J lost 10 bases. Germline CDR1 is KGHDR and CDR2 is SFDVKD. CDR3 protein: CATSELTTSSEQFF. The CDR3 DNA reads TGTGCCACCAGTGAGCTTACGACTAGCAGCGAGCAGTTCTTC.

This clone has only a few counts. J is TRBJ2-5 and V is TRBV11-1, with 9 bases that match TRBD1. Germline lookup yields CDR1 SGHAT and CDR2 FQDESV (reference sequence). The CDR3 is made up of 13 amino acids. The ends lost 3 bases at V and 5 bases at J; junction bases unmatched: 1. Here the CDR3 reads CASSFDRGETQYF. CDR3 DNA: TGTGCCAGCAGCTTCGACAGGGGGGAGACCCAGTACTTC.

The chain uses TRBV11-2 and TRBJ2-1, with 9 nucleotides matching TRBD1. Germline lookup yields CDR1 SGHAT and CDR2 FQNNGV. J lost 7 bases, V lost 6 bases, and 7 bases had no gene match. The CDR3 runs to 14 residues. Here the CDR3 DNA reads TGTGCCAGCAGTCCCGGGACAGGGAGGAATGAGCAGTTCTTC. Translated, it gives CASSPGTGRNEQFF.

V and J are TRBV6-1 and TRBJ1-6; no definite D call. Trimming left V 0 bases short and J 6 bases short, with 9 bases between. Germline assignment: CDR1 MNHNS and CDR2 SASEGT. The CDR3 is made up of 15 amino acids. The CDR3 protein is CASSEATGFNSPLHF. The CDR3 region has the DNA TGTGCCAGCAGTGAAGCGACGGGATTTAATTCACCCCTCCACTTT.

This rearrangement joins TRBV5-1 to TRBJ1-2, with 10 bases identical to TRBD1. CDR3 length: 14 amino acids. Germline CDR1 SGHRS, CDR2 YFSETQ. The V gene end was trimmed by 4 bases and the J gene end by 6 bases; junction bases not matched to a gene: 6. The CDR3 region is CASSATTGGDGYTF. The CDR3 nucleotides read TGCGCCAGCAGCGCTACGACAGGGGGCGATGGCTACACCTTC.

V usage is TRBV3-1 (or the pseudogene TRBV3-2) and J usage is TRBJ1-2; TRBD1 matches at 7 bases. Germline loops: CDR1 LGHDT, CDR2 YNNKEL (reference sequence). This CDR3 region has 14 residues. J gave up 2 bases and V 5 bases, and 5 bases lay outside the gene matches. CDR3 coding DNA: TGTGCCAGCAGCTTACCGGGACAGAACTATGGCTACACCTTC. As protein: CASSLPGQNYGYTF.

V usage is TRBV28 and J usage is TRBJ2-1; 12 nucleotides line up with TRBD1. The CDR3 is made up of 15 amino acids. V was clipped by 2 bases and J by 8 bases; unmatched bases: 4. In germline, CDR1 is MDHEN, CDR2 SYDVKM. The CDR3 nucleotides read TGTGCCAGCAGTTTAATGGGACAGGGGGCGGATGAGCAGTTCTTC. Translation gives CASSLMGQGADEQFF.

This rearrangement joins TRBV6-4 to TRBJ2-7; 8 nucleotides line up with TRBD2. Germline assignment: CDR1 MRHNA and CDR2 SNTAGT. This CDR3 has 15 residues. Losses at the gene ends were 1 base for V and 7 bases for J; bases not matched to a gene: 9. The CDR3 nucleotides read TGTGCCAGCAGTGACTATCCGGGAGGGCCGGGGGAGCAGTACTTC. Encoded protein: CASSDYPGGPGEQYF.

This clone was counted between two and nine times. This chain connects TRBV6-5 to TRBJ2-1; possible D gene TRBD1, 6 bases. Germline values: CDR1 MNHEY, CDR2 SVGAGI. This CDR3 is 15 amino acids long. Trimming cost V 7 bases and J 0 bases, with 13 bases left between them. The DNA of the CDR3 is TGTGCCAGCATCCCGGGACATAGCTCCTACAATGAGCAGTTCTTC. Amino acid sequence: CASIPGHSSYNEQFF.

The chain recombines TRBV3-1 (or the pseudogene TRBV3-2) with TRBJ2-5; no clear D gene. Germline loops: CDR1 LGHDT, CDR2 YNNKEL (reference sequence). With 0 bases removed from V and 5 bases from J, the gap between germline ends came to 7 bases. This CDR3 has 13 residues. CDR3 DNA: TGTGCCAGCAGCCAAGAGACAAGGGAGACCCAGTACTTC. It yields the protein CASSQETRETQYF.

The J gene is TRBJ2-5, the V gene TRBV24-1; 8 positions agree with TRBD1. CDR1 is KGHDR, CDR2 SFDVKD, per germline. This CDR3 contains 16 residues. Trimming removed 4 bases from V and 2 bases from J; junction bases left unmatched: 8. CDR3 DNA: TGTGCCACCAGTGACTTGGGACAGGCTGATCAAGAGACCCAGTACTTC. Translated, it gives CATSDLGQADQETQYF.

This sequence joins TRBV28 and TRBJ1-3; D possibly corresponds to TRBD1 (5 bases). Trimming shortened V by 5 bases and J by 4 bases, and 18 bases separated the two germline ends. CDR3 length equals 16 residues. Germline assignment: CDR1 MDHEN and CDR2 SYDVKM. The DNA of the CDR3 is TGTGCCAGCAGTCCAACCTCGGGGGTTGGGGGAAACACCATATATTTT. This sequence encodes CASSPTSGVGGNTIYF.

The chain links TRBV18 to TRBJ2-2, with 8 bases identical to TRBD1. CDR1 and CDR2 (germline): KGHSH, LQKENI. J gave up 4 bases and V 4 bases, and 5 bases lay outside the gene matches. This CDR3 region has 15 residues. In nucleotides, the CDR3 is TGTGCCAGCTCACTAGGACAGGGTTCCACCGGGGAGCTGTTTTTT. Translation: CASSLGQGSTGELFF. Based on the CDR3 plus reference TRBV18 and TRBJ2-2, the full variable domain is NAGVMQNPRHLVRRRGQEARLRCSPMKGHSHVYWYRQLPEEGLKFMVYLQKENIIDESGMPKERFSAEFPKEGPSILRIQQVVRGDSAAYFCASSLGQGSTGELFFGEGSRLTVL.

V gene TRBV7-6 combines with J gene TRBJ2-1; D possibly corresponds to TRBD2 (5 bases). The CDR3 extends over 16 amino acids. Germline CDR1 SGHVS, CDR2 FNYEAQ. V lost 3 bases, J lost 0 bases, and 12 bases lay in between. CDR3 DNA sequence: TGTGCCAGCAGCTTGCTAGCCTTGAGCTCCTACAATGAGCAGTTCTTC. Its protein product is CASSLLALSSYNEQFF.

V gene TRBV1 combines with J gene TRBJ2-7; TRBD2, the table's D call, lacks a check against the DNA. TRBV1 is reported as a pseudogene. The CDR3 covers 17 residues. CDR3 protein: CTSSQSVGRESRYEQYF. The CDR3 DNA sequence: TGCACCAGCAGCCAATCAGTCGGGCGGGAGTCCCGCTACGAGCAGTACTTC.

V and J are TRBV28 and TRBJ1-1; the match to TRBD1 covers 10 bases. The CDR3 length is 15 residues. Trimming cost V 6 bases and J 6 bases; bases outside gene matches: 10. Germline V gene sequence: CDR1 MDHEN, CDR2 SYDVKM. As DNA, the CDR3 is TGTGCCAGCAGGAGTAGACAGGGGGCGCGGGCTGAAGCTTTCTTT. Protein: CASRSRQGARAEAFF.